This T cell receptor beta chain was identified during a study of PD-1 blockade in classical Hodgkin lymphoma. Time point noted: cycle 4 day 1 (C4D1), after 6 weeks of nivolumab. Every patient experienced relapse after autologous stem cell transplantation, and brentuximab vedotin exposure varied. Isolation of CD4+ T cells from thawed PBMCs was performed by magnetic negative selection. Profiled with immunoSEQ multiplex PCR; TCRdb holds only in-frame clones, not every one. The sample consists of around 37,000 clones, 80% to 95% of them appearing once. This CDR3 spans 13 amino acids. Trimming took 4 bases from V and 7 from J, leaving 14 bases between them. CDR1 and CDR2 from the germline V gene are WNHNN and SYGVQD (reference sequence).

J is TRBJ2-7 and V is TRBV10-1, with a possible D match to TRBD1 (7 bases). The TCR sequence derives from a human donor with classical Hodgkin lymphoma. The specimen was CD4+ T cells from blood, collected before the fourth cycle of nivolumab. The CDR3 DNA is TGCGCCAGCAGTGCTAGACAGGGAGGAGAGCAGTACTTC. Translated, it gives CASSARQGGEQYF.